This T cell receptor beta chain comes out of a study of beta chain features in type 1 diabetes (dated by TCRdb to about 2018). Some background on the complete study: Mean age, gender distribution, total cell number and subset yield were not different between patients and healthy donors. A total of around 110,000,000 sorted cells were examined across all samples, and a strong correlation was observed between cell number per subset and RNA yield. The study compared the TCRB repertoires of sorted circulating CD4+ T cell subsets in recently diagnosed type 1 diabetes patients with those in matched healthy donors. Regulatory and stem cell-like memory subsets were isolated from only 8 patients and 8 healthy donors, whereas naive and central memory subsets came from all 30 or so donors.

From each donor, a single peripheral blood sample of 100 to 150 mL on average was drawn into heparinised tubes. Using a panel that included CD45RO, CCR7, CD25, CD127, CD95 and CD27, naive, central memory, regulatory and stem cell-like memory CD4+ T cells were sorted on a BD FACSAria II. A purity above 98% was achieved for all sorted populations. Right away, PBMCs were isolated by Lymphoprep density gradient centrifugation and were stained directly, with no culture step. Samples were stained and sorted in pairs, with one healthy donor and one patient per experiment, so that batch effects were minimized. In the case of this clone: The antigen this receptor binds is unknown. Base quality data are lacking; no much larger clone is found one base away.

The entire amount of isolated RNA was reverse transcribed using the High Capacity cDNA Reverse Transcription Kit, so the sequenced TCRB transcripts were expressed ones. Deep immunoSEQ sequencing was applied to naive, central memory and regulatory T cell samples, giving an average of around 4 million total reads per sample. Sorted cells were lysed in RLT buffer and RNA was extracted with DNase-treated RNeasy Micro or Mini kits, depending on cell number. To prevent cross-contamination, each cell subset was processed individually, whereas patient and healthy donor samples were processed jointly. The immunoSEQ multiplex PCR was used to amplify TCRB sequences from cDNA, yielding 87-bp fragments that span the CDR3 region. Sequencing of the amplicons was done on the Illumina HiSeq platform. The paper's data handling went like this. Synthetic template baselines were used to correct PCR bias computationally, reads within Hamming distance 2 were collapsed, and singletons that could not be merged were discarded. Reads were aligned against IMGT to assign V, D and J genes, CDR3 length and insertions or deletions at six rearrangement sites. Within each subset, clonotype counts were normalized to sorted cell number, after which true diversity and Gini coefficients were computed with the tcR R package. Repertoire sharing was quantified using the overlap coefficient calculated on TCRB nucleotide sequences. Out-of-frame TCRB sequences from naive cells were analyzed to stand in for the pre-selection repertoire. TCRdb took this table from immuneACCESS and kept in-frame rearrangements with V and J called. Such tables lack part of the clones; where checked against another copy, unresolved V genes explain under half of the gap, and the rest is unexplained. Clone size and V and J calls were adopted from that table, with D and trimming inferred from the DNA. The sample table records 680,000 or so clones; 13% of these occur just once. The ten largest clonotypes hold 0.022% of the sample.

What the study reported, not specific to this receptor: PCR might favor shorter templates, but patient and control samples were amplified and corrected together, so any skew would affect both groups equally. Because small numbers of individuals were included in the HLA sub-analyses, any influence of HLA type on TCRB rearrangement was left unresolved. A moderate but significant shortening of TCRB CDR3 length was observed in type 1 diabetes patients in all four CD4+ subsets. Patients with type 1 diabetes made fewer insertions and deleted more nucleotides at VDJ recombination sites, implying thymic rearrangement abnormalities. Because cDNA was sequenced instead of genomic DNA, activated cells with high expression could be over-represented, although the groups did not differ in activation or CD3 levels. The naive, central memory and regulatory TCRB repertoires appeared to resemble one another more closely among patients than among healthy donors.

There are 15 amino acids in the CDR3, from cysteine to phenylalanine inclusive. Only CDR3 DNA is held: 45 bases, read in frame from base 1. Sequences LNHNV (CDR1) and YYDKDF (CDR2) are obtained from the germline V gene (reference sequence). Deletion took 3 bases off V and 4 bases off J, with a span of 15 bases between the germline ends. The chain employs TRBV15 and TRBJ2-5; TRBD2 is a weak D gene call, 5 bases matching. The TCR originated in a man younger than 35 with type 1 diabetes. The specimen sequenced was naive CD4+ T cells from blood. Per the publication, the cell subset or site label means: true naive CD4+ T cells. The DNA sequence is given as TGTGCCACCAGCAGGCCGCAGGCGGGTAGAGAGACCCAGTACTTC. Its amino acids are CATSRPQAGRETQYF. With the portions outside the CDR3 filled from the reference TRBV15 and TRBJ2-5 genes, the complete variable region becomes DAMVIQNPRYQVTQFGKPVTLSCSQTLNHNVMYWYQQKSSQAPKLLFHYYDKDFNNEADTPDNFQSRRPNTSFCFLDIRSPGLGDTAMYLCATSRPQAGRETQYFGPGTRLLVL.